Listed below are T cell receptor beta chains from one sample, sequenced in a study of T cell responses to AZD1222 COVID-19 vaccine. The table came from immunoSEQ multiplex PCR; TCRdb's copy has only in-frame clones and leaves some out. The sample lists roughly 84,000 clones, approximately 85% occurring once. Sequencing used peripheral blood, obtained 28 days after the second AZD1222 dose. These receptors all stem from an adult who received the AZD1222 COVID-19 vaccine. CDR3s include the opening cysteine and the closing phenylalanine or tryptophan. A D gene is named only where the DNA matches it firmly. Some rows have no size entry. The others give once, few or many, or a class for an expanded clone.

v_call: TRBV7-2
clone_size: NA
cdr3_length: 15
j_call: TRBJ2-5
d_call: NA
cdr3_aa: CASSFLGTTGETQYF
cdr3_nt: TGTGCCAGCAGCTTCTTGGGGACCACCGGGGAGACCCAGTACTTC

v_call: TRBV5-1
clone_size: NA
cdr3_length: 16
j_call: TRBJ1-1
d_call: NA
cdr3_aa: CASCLPQGFLNTEAFF
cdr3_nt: TGCGCCAGCTGCCTTCCCCAGGGGTTTCTGAACACTGAAGCTTTCTTT

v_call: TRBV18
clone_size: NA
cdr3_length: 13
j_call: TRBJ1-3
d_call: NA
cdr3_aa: CASSPDGGNTIYF
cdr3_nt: TGTGCCAGCTCACCAGACGGTGGAAACACCATATATTTT

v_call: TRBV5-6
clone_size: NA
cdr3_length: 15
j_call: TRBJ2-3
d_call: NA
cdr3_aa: CASSLMGGQTDTQYF
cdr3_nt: TGTGCCAGCAGCTTGATGGGGGGCCAGACAGATACGCAGTATTTT

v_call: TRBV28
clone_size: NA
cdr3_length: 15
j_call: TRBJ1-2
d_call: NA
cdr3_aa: CASSSTGRGTDGYTF
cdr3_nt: TGTGCCAGCAGTTCCACGGGTAGGGGGACGGATGGCTACACCTTC

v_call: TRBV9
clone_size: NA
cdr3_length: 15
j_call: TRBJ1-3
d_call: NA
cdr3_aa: CASSVGDYPGNTIYF
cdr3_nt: TGTGCCAGCAGCGTAGGGGACTATCCGGGAAACACCATATATTTT

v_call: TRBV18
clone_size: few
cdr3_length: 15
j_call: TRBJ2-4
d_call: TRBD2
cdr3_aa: CASSPDPGGYNIQYF
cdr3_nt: TGTGCCAGCTCACCGGACCCCGGGGGGTATAACATTCAGTACTTC

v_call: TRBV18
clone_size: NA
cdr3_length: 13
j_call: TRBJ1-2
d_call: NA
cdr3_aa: CASSDPSNYGYTF
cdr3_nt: TGTGCCAGCTCTGACCCTTCTAACTATGGCTACACCTTC

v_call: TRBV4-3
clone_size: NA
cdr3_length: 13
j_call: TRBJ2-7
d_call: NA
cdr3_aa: CASSQGGEYEQYF
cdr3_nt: TGCGCCAGCAGCCAAGGCGGGGAGTACGAGCAGTACTTC

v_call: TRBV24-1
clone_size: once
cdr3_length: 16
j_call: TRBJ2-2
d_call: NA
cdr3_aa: CATSDSGHGITGELFF
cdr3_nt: TGTGCCACCAGTGACTCGGGACACGGAATCACCGGGGAGCTGTTTTTT

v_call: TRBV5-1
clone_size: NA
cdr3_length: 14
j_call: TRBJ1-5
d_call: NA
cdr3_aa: CASSLEGGNQPQHF
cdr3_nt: TGCGCCAGCAGCTTGGAGGGGGGCAATCAGCCCCAGCATTTT

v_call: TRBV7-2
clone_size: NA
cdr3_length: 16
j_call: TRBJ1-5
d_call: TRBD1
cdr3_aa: CASSKDRGLENQPQHF
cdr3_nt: TGTGCCAGCAGCAAGGACAGGGGGCTTGAAAATCAGCCCCAGCATTTT

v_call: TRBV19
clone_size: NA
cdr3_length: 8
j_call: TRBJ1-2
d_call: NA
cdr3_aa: CASRVPTF
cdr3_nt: TGTGCCAGTAGGGTCCCTACCTTC

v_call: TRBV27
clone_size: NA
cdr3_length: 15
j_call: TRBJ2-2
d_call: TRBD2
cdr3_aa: CASNPGTSGTGELFF
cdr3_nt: TGTGCCAGCAATCCTGGGACTAGCGGAACCGGGGAGCTGTTTTTT

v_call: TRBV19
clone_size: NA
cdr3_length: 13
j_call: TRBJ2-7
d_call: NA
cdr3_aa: CASSTSNGGEQYF
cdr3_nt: TGTGCCAGTAGTACCTCTAACGGGGGTGAGCAGTACTTC

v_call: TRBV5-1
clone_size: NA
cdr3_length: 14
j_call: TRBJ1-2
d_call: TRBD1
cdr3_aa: CASSVANRGSGYTF
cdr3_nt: TGCGCCAGCAGCGTTGCAAACAGGGGTTCTGGCTACACCTTC

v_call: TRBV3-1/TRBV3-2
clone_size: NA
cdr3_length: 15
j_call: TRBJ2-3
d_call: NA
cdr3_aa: CASSQAPGGTDTQYF
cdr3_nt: TGTGCCAGCAGCCAAGCTCCAGGGGGCACAGATACGCAGTATTTT

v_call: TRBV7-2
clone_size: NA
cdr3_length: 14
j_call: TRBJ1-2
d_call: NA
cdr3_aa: CVDRDAGRNYGYTF
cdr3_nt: TGTGTGGACCGCGACGCGGGACGGAACTATGGCTACACCTTC

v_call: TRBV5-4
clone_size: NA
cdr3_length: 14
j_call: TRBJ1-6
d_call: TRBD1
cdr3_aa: CASSLWDSYSPLHF
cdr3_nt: TGTGCCAGCAGCTTGTGGGACAGTTATTCACCCCTCCACTTT

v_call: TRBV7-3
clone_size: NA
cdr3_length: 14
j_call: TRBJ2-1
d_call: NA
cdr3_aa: CASSPRAGRDEQFF
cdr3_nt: TGTGCCAGCAGCCCACGGGCGGGTAGAGATGAGCAGTTCTTC

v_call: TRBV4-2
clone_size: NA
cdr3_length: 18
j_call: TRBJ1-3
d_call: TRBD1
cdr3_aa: CASSHVIGQGLSGNTIYF
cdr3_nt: TGTGCCAGCAGCCACGTTATCGGACAGGGCCTCTCTGGAAACACCATATATTTT

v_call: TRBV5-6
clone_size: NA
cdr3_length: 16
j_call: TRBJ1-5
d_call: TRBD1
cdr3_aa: CASSQLGTGERQPQHF
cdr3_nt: TGTGCCAGCAGCCAACTAGGGACAGGGGAACGTCAGCCCCAGCATTTT

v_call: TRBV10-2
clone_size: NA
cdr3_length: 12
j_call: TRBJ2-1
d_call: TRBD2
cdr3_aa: CASQWGEGEQFF
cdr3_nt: TGCGCCAGCCAGTGGGGGGAGGGTGAGCAGTTCTTC

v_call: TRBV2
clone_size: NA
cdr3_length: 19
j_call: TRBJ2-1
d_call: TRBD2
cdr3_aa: CASKEASGRPLDVYNEQFF
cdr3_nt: TGTGCCAGTAAAGAGGCTAGCGGGAGGCCCCTGGACGTTTACAATGAGCAGTTCTTC

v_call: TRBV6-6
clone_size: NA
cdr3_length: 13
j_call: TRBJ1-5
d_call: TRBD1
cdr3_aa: CASRQGRNQPQHF
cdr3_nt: TGTGCCAGCAGACAGGGGAGGAATCAGCCCCAGCATTTT

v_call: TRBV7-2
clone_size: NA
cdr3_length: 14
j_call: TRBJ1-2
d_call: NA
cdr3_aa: CASSLGIRAGGYTF
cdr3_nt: TGTGCCAGCAGCTTAGGGATCCGGGCGGGAGGCTACACCTTC

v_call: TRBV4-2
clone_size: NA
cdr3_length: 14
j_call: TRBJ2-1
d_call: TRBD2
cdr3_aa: CASSRLAGTNEQFF
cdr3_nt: TGTGCCAGCAGCCGACTAGCGGGGACCAATGAGCAGTTCTTC

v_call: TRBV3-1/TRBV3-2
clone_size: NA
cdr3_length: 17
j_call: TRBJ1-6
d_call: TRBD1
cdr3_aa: CASSRTRTGAGNSPLHF
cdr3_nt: TGTGCCAGCAGCCGGACCCGGACAGGGGCTGGGAATTCACCCCTCCACTTT

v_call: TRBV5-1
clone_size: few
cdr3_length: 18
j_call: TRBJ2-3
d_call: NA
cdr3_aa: CASSGGRGNPPGTDTQYF
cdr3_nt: TGCGCCAGCAGCGGGGGCCGGGGGAACCCCCCTGGCACAGATACGCAGTATTTT

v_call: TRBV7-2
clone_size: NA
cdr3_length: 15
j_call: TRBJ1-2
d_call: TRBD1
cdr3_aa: CASSLATGAQYGYTF
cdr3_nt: TGTGCCAGCAGCTTAGCAACAGGGGCTCAGTATGGCTACACCTTC

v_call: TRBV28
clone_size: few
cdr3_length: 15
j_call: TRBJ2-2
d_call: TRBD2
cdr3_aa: CASTGGLAGLRELFF
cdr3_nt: TGTGCCAGCACCGGGGGACTAGCGGGTTTGCGGGAGCTGTTTTTT

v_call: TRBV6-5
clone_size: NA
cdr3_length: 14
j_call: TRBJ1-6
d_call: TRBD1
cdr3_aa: CASTNRGGNSPLHF
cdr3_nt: TGTGCCAGCACCAACAGGGGTGGGAATTCACCCCTCCACTTT

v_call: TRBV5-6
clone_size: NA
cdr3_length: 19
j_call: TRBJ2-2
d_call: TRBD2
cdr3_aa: CASSPLGSSGTLNTGELFF
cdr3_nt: TGTGCCAGCAGCCCCCTGGGGTCTAGCGGAACCCTGAACACCGGGGAGCTGTTTTTT

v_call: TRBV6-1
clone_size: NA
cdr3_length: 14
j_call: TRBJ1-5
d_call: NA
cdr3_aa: CASSEFLGNQPQHF
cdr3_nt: TGTGCCAGCAGTGAGTTCTTGGGTAATCAGCCCCAGCATTTT

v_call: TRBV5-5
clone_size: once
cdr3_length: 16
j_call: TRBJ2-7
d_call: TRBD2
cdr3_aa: CASSLRPGGFSYEQYF
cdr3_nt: TGTGCCAGCAGCCTCCGACCCGGGGGGTTTTCCTACGAGCAGTACTTC

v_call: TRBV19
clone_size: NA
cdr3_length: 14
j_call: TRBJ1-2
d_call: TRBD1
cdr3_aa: CASTEGQGAYGYTF
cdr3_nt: TGTGCCAGTACGGAAGGACAGGGAGCCTATGGCTACACCTTC

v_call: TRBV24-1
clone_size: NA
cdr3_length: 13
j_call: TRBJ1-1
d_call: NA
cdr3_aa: CATSRGRGTEAFF
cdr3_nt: TGTGCCACCAGTAGGGGCCGGGGCACTGAAGCTTTCTTT

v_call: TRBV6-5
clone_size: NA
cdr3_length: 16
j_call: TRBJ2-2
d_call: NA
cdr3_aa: CASSFEGTTNTGELFF
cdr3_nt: TGTGCCAGCAGTTTCGAGGGGACAACGAACACCGGGGAGCTGTTTTTT

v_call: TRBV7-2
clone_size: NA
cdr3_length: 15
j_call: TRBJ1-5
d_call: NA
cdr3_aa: CASSLGRGAYQPQHF
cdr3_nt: TGTGCCAGCAGCTTAGGACGAGGGGCATATCAGCCCCAGCATTTT

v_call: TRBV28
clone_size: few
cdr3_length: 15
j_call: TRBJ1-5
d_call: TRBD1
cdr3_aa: CASRWGQGWGQPQHF
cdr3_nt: TGTGCCAGCAGATGGGGACAGGGGTGGGGTCAGCCCCAGCATTTT